These T cell receptor beta chains were read from a single sample in a study of Ad26.COV2.S vaccination and SARS-CoV-2 variants. Sequencing was performed with immunoSEQ multiplex PCR; in TCRdb, only in-frame clones are kept and a portion is missing. The repertoire holds 200,000 to 250,000 clones, more than 75% seen once, with around a tenth in the top ten. The sequenced sample was peripheral blood, obtained in a trial of Ad26.COV2.S vaccine versus placebo. The origin of the receptors is a person aged 18-60 years who received the Ad26.COV2.S COVID-19 vaccine or a placebo. The CDR3 runs from the conserved cysteine through the conserved F or W. Fields, in order: D gene, J gene, clone size, V gene, CDR3 DNA, CDR3 protein. The D gene is left open where the match is weak. Size is omitted from some rows. Given values are once, few, many or a class for expanded clones.

TRBD1	TRBJ2-7	-	TRBV19	TGTGCCAGTAGTCGGACAGGGGGCCTTGACGAGCAGTACTTC	CASSRTGGLDEQYF
-	TRBJ1-5	once	TRBV24-1	TGTGCCACCAGTGAAGATTCAGGGTCCAATCAGCCCCAGCATTTT	CATSEDSGSNQPQHF
-	TRBJ1-6	-	TRBV30	TGTGCCTGGAGCGCGCACAGTAGCAATTCACCCCTCCACTTT	CAWSAHSSNSPLHF
TRBD1	TRBJ1-2	-	TRBV29-1	TGCAGCGCCGCAACTGACAGGGGCCACGGGTATGGCTACACCTTC	CSAATDRGHGYGYTF
-	TRBJ1-3	many	TRBV4-3	TGCGCCAGCAGCCAAGGTTGGGGAAACACCATATATTTT	CASSQGWGNTIYF
-	TRBJ1-4	-	TRBV25-1	TGTGCCAGGCCCTCTAGTAGGGAAAAACTGTTTTTT	CARPSSREKLFF
-	TRBJ2-3	-	TRBV14	TGTGCCAGCAGCCGGGATCTTACGCAGTATTTT	CASSRDLTQYF
TRBD1	TRBJ2-7	-	TRBV19	TGTGCCAGTAGTGGGAAATCGACAGGGTACTCCTACGAGCAGTACTTC	CASSGKSTGYSYEQYF
-	TRBJ2-7	-	TRBV6-5	TGTGCCAGCAGTTACTCGTGGGGGAACGGCGAGCAGTACTTC	CASSYSWGNGEQYF
TRBD1	TRBJ2-2	-	TRBV28	TGTGCCAGCAGTCGGGACAGCGTCACCGGGGAGCTGTTTTTT	CASSRDSVTGELFF
-	TRBJ2-3	-	TRBV19	TGTGCCAGTAGTATAGTCGGGGCCAGGGTGCCAGATACGCAGTATTTT	CASSIVGARVPDTQYF
TRBD2	TRBJ2-3	-	TRBV6-1	TGTGCCAGCAGTGGAGCGGGAGCTTTGACAGATACGCAGTATTTT	CASSGAGALTDTQYF
-	TRBJ1-2	once	TRBV20-1	TGCAGAGGGAGGGGCTACACCTTC	CRGRGYTF
-	TRBJ2-5	-	TRBV11-2	TGTGCCAGCAGCTTCGGTGGAGTACAAGAGACCCAGTACTTC	CASSFGGVQETQYF
TRBD1	TRBJ1-4	-	TRBV18	TGTGCCAGCTCAACCACAGGGGTCAGTGAAAAACTGTTTTTT	CASSTTGVSEKLFF
-	TRBJ2-3	few	TRBV10-3	TGTGCCATCTCCCCCCGGGGCACAGATACGCAGTATTTT	CAISPRGTDTQYF
TRBD1	TRBJ2-1	-	TRBV10-1	TGCGCCAGCAGTGAATTGGACAGGGGCAATGAGCAGTTCTTC	CASSELDRGNEQFF
-	TRBJ1-6	-	TRBV3-1/TRBV3-2	TGTGCCAGCAGCCAAGGGGCCCCCCTCCGAAGCTCCTATAATTCACCCCTCCACTTT	CASSQGAPLRSSYNSPLHF
-	TRBJ2-7	-	TRBV19	TGTGCCAGTAGTCGTAGTATGGGCTACGAGCAGTACTTC	CASSRSMGYEQYF
-	TRBJ2-1	-	TRBV30	TGTGCCTGGAGTAAGGGGGGCAGACATGAGCAGTTCTTC	CAWSKGGRHEQFF
TRBD2	TRBJ2-1	-	TRBV24-1	TGTGCCACCAGTATTAGCGGGAGTCACAATGAGCAGTTCTTC	CATSISGSHNEQFF
-	TRBJ1-5	once	TRBV27	TGTGCCAGCAGACCCGGGACATTGAGCAATCAGCCCCAGCATTTT	CASRPGTLSNQPQHF
-	TRBJ2-7	once	TRBV30	TGTGCCTGGAGTGTCCGGGGGCACTCCGAGCAGTACTTC	CAWSVRGHSEQYF
-	TRBJ1-1	-	TRBV6-1	TGTGCCAGCAGTGAAAAGCCATCACAGAGGGACACTGAAGCTTTCTTT	CASSEKPSQRDTEAFF
-	TRBJ2-7	-	TRBV27	TGTGCCAGCAGTTTAAGTAGGGATTACGAGCAGTACTTC	CASSLSRDYEQYF
-	TRBJ1-5	-	TRBV18	TGTGCCAGCTCACCAGGGGGGCAGCCCCAGCATTTT	CASSPGGQPQHF
TRBD1	TRBJ2-3	-	TRBV30	TGTGCCAGACGGGACAGGGGGACGAGGGATACGCAGTATTTT	CARRDRGTRDTQYF
-	TRBJ1-2	few	TRBV19	TGTGCCAGTAGTATGGTTGCGGGCGACTATGGCTACACCTTC	CASSMVAGDYGYTF
TRBD2	TRBJ2-5	-	TRBV11-1	TGTGCCAGCAGCGCCCGACTAGCGGGGTCCCAAGAGACCCAGTACTTC	CASSARLAGSQETQYF
TRBD1	TRBJ2-5	-	TRBV28	TGTGCCAGCAGTTCACAGGGGAGAGGGGAGACCCAGTACTTC	CASSSQGRGETQYF
-	TRBJ2-7	-	TRBV4-1	TGCGCCAGCAGCCCTGGACTAATCTACGAGCAGTACTTC	CASSPGLIYEQYF
TRBD1	TRBJ2-5	-	TRBV9	TGTGCCAGCAGCTCTGGGACAGGGGTGGGGGAGACCCAGTACTTC	CASSSGTGVGETQYF
-	TRBJ2-2	-	TRBV6-2/TRBV6-3	TGTGCCAGCAGCTCCCCTTTCCCGACCCGGGACGGTGTGTATACCGGGGAGCTGTTTTTT	CASSSPFPTRDGVYTGELFF
-	TRBJ2-1	-	TRBV7-2	TGTGCCAGCAGCCCTGGACTAGGGGGGCACAATGAGCAGTTCTTC	CASSPGLGGHNEQFF
-	TRBJ1-1	-	TRBV5-1	TGCGCCAGCAGCTTGGAGGGCAAGAACACTGAAGCTTTCTTT	CASSLEGKNTEAFF
-	TRBJ1-2	-	TRBV7-2	TGTGCCAGCAGCTTAGCCACAGCTACCCCGGGGAGCTATGGCTACACCTTC	CASSLATATPGSYGYTF
-	TRBJ2-1	-	TRBV11-2	TGTGCCAGCAGCTTAGTGTTTGTCCAGCAGTTCTTC	CASSLVFVQQFF
-	TRBJ1-2	-	TRBV7-2	TGTGCCAGCAGCCCGGGCGTTGGCTACACCTTC	CASSPGVGYTF
-	TRBJ2-5	-	TRBV7-2	TGTGCCAGCAGCTTAGCCCACAGGACCCAACAAGAGACCCAGTACTTC	CASSLAHRTQQETQYF
TRBD1	TRBJ1-4	-	TRBV4-3	TGCGCCAGCAGCCAAGACAGGGGGCGGGCGGAACTGTTTTTT	CASSQDRGRAELFF
-	TRBJ2-1	-	TRBV4-3	TGCGCCAGCAGCCAAGACCGGGACCCCCCGCAGTTCTTC	CASSQDRDPPQFF
-	TRBJ2-1	few	TRBV7-8	TGTGCCAGCAGCTTAGTAAATGAGCAGTTCTTC	CASSLVNEQFF
-	TRBJ2-1	-	TRBV12-3/TRBV12-4	TGTGCCAGCACCCCTTTGGGGGGAGAGCAGTTCTTC	CASTPLGGEQFF
-	TRBJ2-7	-	TRBV6-2/TRBV6-3	TGTGCCAGCAGCTTAGGGGGTTACGAGCAGTACTTC	CASSLGGYEQYF
-	TRBJ2-7	-	TRBV6-5	TGTGCCAGCAGTTATCTACGGGGCGGGGCTGGCGAGCAGTACTTC	CASSYLRGGAGEQYF
-	TRBJ1-2	-	TRBV7-2	TGTGCCAGCAGCTTGAAGGGAGGCTACACCTTC	CASSLKGGYTF
-	TRBJ2-7	few	TRBV7-8	TGTGCCAGCAGCTACCCCTTCGGGGAGCAGTACTTC	CASSYPFGEQYF
TRBD2	TRBJ2-7	once	TRBV19	TGTGCCAGGATGACTAGCGGGAGCTCCTACGAGCAGTACTTC	CARMTSGSSYEQYF
-	TRBJ1-5	few	TRBV3-1/TRBV3-2	TGTGCCAGCAGCCAAGTCGGTCAGCCCCAGCATTTT	CASSQVGQPQHF